This TCR beta chain is drawn from a study of cytomegalovirus exposure and HLA in healthy donors. Across the whole study: A later analysis reported the approximately 120 validation repertoires used the same platform as the 550 to 800 first-cohort repertoires. Points from the study as a whole: Within the 130 or so validation repertoires, first-cohort TCR clusters tended to co-occur, according to a later analysis. Investigators reported about 160 TCR beta chains as tied to cytomegalovirus.

The table came from immunoSEQ multiplex PCR; TCRdb's copy has only in-frame clones and leaves some out. The sample carries about 250,000 clones, about 90% recorded once. To note about this clone: The antigen is not known.

The CDR3 consists of 14 residues. The V gene's germline CDR1 is LNHDA and CDR2 SQIVND (reference sequence). With 3 bases clipped from V and 8 bases from J, the junction kept 7 bases outside the gene matches. The sample comprised PBMCs. The chain couples TRBV19 to TRBJ2-1; 7 nucleotides match TRBD2. The clonotype originates from a young man in good health and CMV-seropositive. Written as DNA, the CDR3 is TGTGCCAGTAGTATTGCGGGAGCGTGGGATGAGCAGTTCTTC. It encodes CASSIAGAWDEQFF.